The 25 T cell receptor beta chains listed next were all sequenced from one sample in a study of OX40 agonist ivuxolimab in advanced cancers. Clones were read by immunoSEQ multiplex PCR, and TCRdb kept only the in-frame ones, dropping some. The sample lists some 86,000 clones, about 86% occurring once. This material consisted of CD4+ or CD8+ T cells sorted from blood, taken in a trial of the OX40 agonist ivuxolimab. These receptor sequences come from an adult with an advanced solid tumor such as melanoma, head and neck, liver or kidney cancer.

The J gene is TRBJ2-5, the V gene TRBV30; no definite D call. V was pared by 4 bases and J by 5 bases, with 11 bases between. This CDR3 has 12 amino acids. The germline V gene has CDR1 GTSNPN and CDR2 SVGIG (reference sequence). CDR3 sequence reads: CAWTRFEETQYF. DNA for the CDR3: TGTGCCTGGACTAGATTCGAGGAGACCCAGTACTTC.

This clone was recorded a few times. The J gene is TRBJ2-1, the V gene TRBV6-1, with D possibly TRBD1 on 5 matching bases. The CDR3 totals 12 residues. Trimming stripped 6 bases from V and 9 bases from J, with 12 bases between. Germline assignment: CDR1 MNHNS and CDR2 SASEGT. The CDR3 sequence is CASRDGAGEQFF. CDR3 DNA sequence: TGTGCCAGCAGGGATGGGGCCGGTGAGCAGTTCTTC.

The J gene is TRBJ1-5, the V gene TRBV19, with D possibly being TRBD1 (5 bases). The ends were cut back, 3 bases at V and 6 bases at J, with 12 bases in the middle. This CDR3 is built from 14 residues. The V gene's germline CDR1 is LNHDA and CDR2 SQIVND (reference sequence). CDR3 residues: CASSIVREGQPQHF. CDR3 nucleotide sequence: TGTGCCAGTAGTATCGTCAGGGAGGGTCAGCCCCAGCATTTT.

The CDR3 loop is CASSRGTGELFF. The DNA for the CDR3 is TGTGCCAGCAGCCGGGGCACCGGGGAGCTGTTTTTT. The chain carries TRBV6-5 and TRBJ2-2; tentative D call: TRBD2 (5 bases). Between the trimmed V and J ends, which lost 6 bases and 4 bases, there was a span of 6 bases. Germline assignment: CDR1 MNHEY and CDR2 SVGAGI. The CDR3 sequence is 12 residues long.

V gene TRBV2 combines with J gene TRBJ2-3, with a possible D match to TRBD2 (6 bases). The V gene lost 6 bases and the J gene lost 11 bases, with 18 bases spanning the gap. Looked up from germline, CDR1 is SNHLY and CDR2 is FYNNEI. The CDR3 runs 13 residues. DNA of the CDR3: TGTGCCAGCAGCGGAGGGACGGCGCTTGAGCAGTATTTT. Translated, it gives CASSGGTALEQYF. The entire variable domain, with the rest obtained from reference TRBV2 and TRBJ2-3, is as follows: EPEVTQTPSHQVTQMGQEVILRCVPISNHLYFYWYRQILGQKVEFLVSFYNNEISEKSEIFDDQFSVERPDGSNFTLKIRSTKLEDSAMYFCASSGGTALEQYFGPGTRLTVL.

This clone was counted only a few times. J is TRBJ1-1 and V is TRBV18, with D hard to call. The CDR3 is 13 amino acids. Germline CDR1 KGHSH, CDR2 LQKENI. V gave up 4 bases and J gave up 1 base, with 7 bases separating them. The CDR3 is CASSLDWNTEAFF. The CDR3 nucleotides are TGTGCCAGCTCACTTGACTGGAACACTGAAGCTTTCTTT.

The chain has TRBV5-6 and TRBJ1-5, with D maybe TRBD1 (6 bases). CDR1 is SGHDT, CDR2 YYEEEE, per germline. The CDR3 length is 14 residues. The V and J ends lost 4 bases and 9 bases respectively, with 17 bases between them. The CDR3 spells CASSTTDSGRPQHF. In nucleotides, the CDR3 is TGTGCCAGCAGCACGACGGACAGCGGACGGCCCCAGCATTTT.

The V call is TRBV7-9, the J call TRBJ2-7; 13 nucleotides match TRBD2. Germline lookup yields CDR1 SEHNR and CDR2 FQNEAQ (reference sequence). CDR3 length equals 17 residues. J gave up 2 bases and V 4 bases, and 8 bases lay outside the gene matches. Written as DNA, the CDR3 is TGTGCCAGCAGCTACACTGGGACTAGCGGGATCACCTACGAGCAGTACTTC. Encoded protein: CASSYTGTSGITYEQYF.

The rearrangement links TRBV5-1 to TRBJ2-3, with D hard to call. V was cut by 4 bases and J by 0 bases, with 12 bases left in between. In germline, CDR1 is SGHRS, CDR2 YFSETQ. This CDR3 comprises 15 residues. The CDR3 DNA follows: TGCGCCAGCAGCCCTTTTGGTTCTAGCACAGATACGCAGTATTTT. This encodes CASSPFGSSTDTQYF.

The CDR3 loop reads CASSYYAGEYEQYF. CDR3 nucleotide sequence: TGTGCCAGCAGTTACTATGCAGGGGAGTACGAGCAGTACTTC. This rearrangement joins TRBV6-6 to TRBJ2-7; possibly TRBD1 for D (6 bases). The V end was cut by 1 base, the J end by 4 bases, with 11 bases between. The CDR3 is made up of 14 amino acids. The germline V gene has CDR1 MNHNY and CDR2 SVGAGI (reference sequence).

The gene calls are TRBV27 and TRBJ1-1; D uncertain. The V and J ends lost 1 base and 0 bases respectively, with 9 bases between them. The germline V gene has CDR1 MNHEY and CDR2 SMNVEV (reference sequence). The CDR3 is 15 residues long. CDR3 DNA: TGTGCCAGCAGTTTATATGGTGGGATGAACACTGAAGCTTTCTTT. Its protein product is CASSLYGGMNTEAFF.

The chain couples TRBV5-1 to TRBJ2-5, with D perhaps TRBD2 (5 bases). CDR1 is SGHRS and CDR2 is YFSETQ in the germline V gene. The CDR3 covers 15 residues. The V and J ends lost 4 bases and 2 bases respectively, with 15 bases between them. CDR3: CASSPWTGKQETQYF. CDR3 bases: TGCGCCAGCAGCCCCTGGACTGGAAAGCAAGAGACCCAGTACTTC.

On this clone: The sample holds other DNA sequences that translate to the same CDR3. The J gene is TRBJ2-1, the V gene TRBV5-6, with no clear D. The germline V gene has CDR1 SGHDT and CDR2 YYEEEE. This CDR3 has 13 residues. V was cut by 0 bases and J by 4 bases, with 5 bases left in between. The CDR3 DNA reads as TGTGCCAGCAGCTTGGTGAGTTACAATGAGCAGTTCTTC. It codes for CASSLVSYNEQFF. Full variable domain (outside the CDR3, taken from reference TRBV5-6 and TRBJ2-1): DAGVTQSPTHLIKTRGQQVTLRCSPKSGHDTVSWYQQALGQGPQFIFQYYEEEERQRGNFPDRFSGHQFPNYSSELNVNALLLGDSALYLCASSLVSYNEQFFGPGTRLTVL.

The rearrangement uses TRBV7-9 and TRBJ2-1, with D unclear. Germline V CDR1 and CDR2: SEHNR, FQNEAQ (reference sequence). This CDR3 region has 15 residues. The V end lost 2 bases, the J end lost 0 bases, and 8 bases lay between the germline ends. Here the CDR3 DNA reads TGTGCCAGCAGCTTACCCGGCAGCTCCTACAATGAGCAGTTCTTC. It translates to CASSLPGSSYNEQFF. Based on the CDR3 plus reference TRBV7-9 and TRBJ2-1, the full variable domain is DTGVSQNPRHKITKRGQNVTFRCDPISEHNRLYWYRQTLGQGPEFLTYFQNEAQLEKSRLLSDRFSAERPKGSFSTLEIQRTEQGDSAMYLCASSLPGSSYNEQFFGPGTRLTVL.

The chain has TRBV27 and TRBJ1-5; D gene unclear. Trimming took 8 bases from V and 3 from J, leaving 8 bases between them. The CDR3 extends over 12 amino acids. CDR1 MNHEY and CDR2 SMNVEV come from the germline V gene (reference sequence). CDR3 DNA: TGTGCCAGCGGACGAGACAATCAGCCCCAGCATTTT. It encodes CASGRDNQPQHF.

The genes are TRBV6-6 and TRBJ1-2, with D uncertain. From germline, CDR1 is MNHNY and CDR2 SVGAGI (reference sequence). The germline V and J ends were trimmed by 7 bases and 4 bases, with 16 bases remaining between them. This CDR3 has 14 amino acids. This chain's CDR3 is CASTSDRKGYGYTF. The CDR3 region has the DNA TGTGCCAGCACCTCAGATCGTAAGGGCTATGGCTACACCTTC.

The genes are TRBV5-1 and TRBJ1-3, with D possibly matching TRBD1 (5 bases). The germline gives CDR1 SGHRS, CDR2 YFSETQ. The CDR3 runs 15 residues. V was pared by 2 bases and J by 0 bases, with 9 bases between. The CDR3 bases are TGCGCCAGCAGCTTCGGGACTGTCTCTGGAAACACCATATATTTT. This sequence encodes CASSFGTVSGNTIYF.

The chain has TRBV9 and TRBJ1-2; 7 nucleotides align to TRBD1. V shed 3 bases, J shed 10 bases, and the junction held 9 bases outside the gene matches. Per germline, CDR1 SGDLS and CDR2 YYNGEE. The CDR3 has 13 residues. The CDR3: CASSEGQSRDYTF. In DNA form, the CDR3 reads TGTGCCAGCAGCGAGGGACAGAGCCGGGACTACACCTTC.

This clone was detected a few times. V is TRBV29-1 and J is TRBJ2-1; weak D call: TRBD1 (7 bases). V was cut by 6 bases and J by 7 bases, with 13 bases left in between. In germline, CDR1 is SQVTM, CDR2 ANQGSEA. There are 12 residues in the CDR3. The CDR3 DNA reads as TGCAGCGTGGACAGGAGGGGGAATGAGCAGTTCTTC. Residues: CSVDRRGNEQFF.

This chain uses TRBV27 with TRBJ2-1, with 8 bases fitting TRBD2. CDR1 is MNHEY and CDR2 is SMNVEV in the germline V gene (reference sequence). After removal of 2 bases from V and 0 bases from J, the junction contained 0 bases not matched to a gene. The CDR3 spans 15 residues. The CDR3 protein is CASSLSGSSYNEQFF. The CDR3 nucleotides are TGTGCCAGCAGTTTAAGCGGGAGCTCCTACAATGAGCAGTTCTTC.

The chain couples TRBV9 to TRBJ1-2, with D perhaps TRBD1 (6 bases). The CDR3 loop spans 15 amino acids. Germline V gene sequence: CDR1 SGDLS, CDR2 YYNGEE. Trimming pared 2 bases from V and 5 bases from J, leaving 16 bases between. CDR3 coding DNA: TGTGCCAGCAGCGTGGTTCCGGGACACGGGTATGGCTACACCTTC. Protein: CASSVVPGHGYGYTF.

The chain is built from TRBV5-5 and TRBJ2-5; TRBD2 matches 7 bases. From germline, CDR1 is SGHKS and CDR2 YYEKEE (reference sequence). V was clipped by 5 bases and J by 2 bases; unmatched bases: 9. The CDR3 extends over 15 amino acids. CDR3 bases: TGTGCCAGCAGTGGTAGCGGGCAGGTACAAGAGACCCAGTACTTC. The encoded protein is CASSGSGQVQETQYF.

The rearrangement uses TRBV19 and TRBJ1-1; 8 bases agree with TRBD1. This CDR3 comprises 15 residues. Germline-derived CDR1 and CDR2 are LNHDA and SQIVND (reference sequence). V gave up 5 bases and J gave up 6 bases; unmatched junction bases: 11. The CDR3 DNA reads as TGTGCCAGTAGTCCCTTCTTCACAGGGGGGGCTGAAGCTTTCTTT. Protein sequence: CASSPFFTGGAEAFF.

This clone was seen a single time. The chain uses TRBV28 and TRBJ1-1; D is possibly TRBD1 (5 bases). There are 16 residues in the CDR3. The V gene's germline CDR1 is MDHEN and CDR2 SYDVKM. Trimming shortened V by 6 bases and J by 1 base, and 18 bases separated the two germline ends. The CDR3 region is CASSPPGVGANTEAFF. CDR3 coding DNA: TGTGCCAGCAGCCCTCCCGGGGTAGGGGCGAACACTGAAGCTTTCTTT.

This clone was detected only a few times. The identical CDR3 is also encoded by other nucleotide sequences in the sample. V usage is TRBV18 and J usage is TRBJ2-3; D call uncertain. The germline V gene encodes CDR1 KGHSH and CDR2 LQKENI. The CDR3 covers 12 residues. V lost 3 bases and J lost 0, with 1 base in between. The CDR3 DNA is TGTGCCAGCTCACCTAGCACAGATACGCAGTATTTT. It specifies CASSPSTDTQYF.